Detailed here is one T cell receptor beta chain. Germline V gives CDR1 GTSNPN, CDR2 SVGIG (reference sequence). The CDR3 consists of 11 residues. The source of the sample is a study of CD8 T cells in Susac syndrome. When the RNA was reverse transcribed, random hexamers were used with an input of roughly 0.45 to 1 ug. The method of amplification for TCR beta CDR3 was immunoSEQ multiplex PCR, covering 54 Vbeta and 13 Jbeta. TCRdb reprocessed the immunoSEQ multiplex PCR reads via MiXCR and lists one record per CDR3 protein. The table lists about 60,000 distinct CDR3 sequences, around nine tenths of them singletons. Sequencing of TCR beta, carried out with a high-throughput approach, was applied to CD8+ and CD4+ T cells from the blood. Negative isolation yielded the CD8+ and CD4+ T cells, while FACS enriched the TEMRA cells.

This sequence originates from a human donor in good health. The sequencing sample was made of CD8+ T cells from PBMCs. The gene calls are TRBV30 and TRBJ1-1; no clear D gene. The CDR3 DNA reads as TGTGCTCGGACGAGCAACACTGAAGCTTTCTTT. Its protein is CARTSNTEAFF.